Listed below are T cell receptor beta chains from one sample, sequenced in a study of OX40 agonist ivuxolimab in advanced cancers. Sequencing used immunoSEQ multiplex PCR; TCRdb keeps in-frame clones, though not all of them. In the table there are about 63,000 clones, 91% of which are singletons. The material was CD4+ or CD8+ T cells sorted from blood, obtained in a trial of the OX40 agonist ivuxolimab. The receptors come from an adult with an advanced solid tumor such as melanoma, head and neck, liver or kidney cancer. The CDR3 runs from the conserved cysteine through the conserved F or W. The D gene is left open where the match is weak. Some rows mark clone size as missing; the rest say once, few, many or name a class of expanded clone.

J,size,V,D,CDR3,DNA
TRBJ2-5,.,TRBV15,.,CATSRVVNGQETQYF,TGTGCCACCAGCAGAGTAGTGAATGGACAAGAGACCCAGTACTTC
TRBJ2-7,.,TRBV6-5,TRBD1,CASSYSGDSSYEQYF,TGTGCCAGCAGTTACTCTGGGGACAGCTCCTACGAGCAGTACTTC
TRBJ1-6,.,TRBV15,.,CATSRAGTVYNSPLHF,TGTGCCACCAGCAGGGCAGGGACCGTCTATAATTCACCCCTCCACTTT
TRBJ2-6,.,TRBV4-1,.,CASSHEPSGANVLTF,TGCGCCAGCAGCCACGAGCCCTCTGGGGCCAACGTCCTGACTTTC
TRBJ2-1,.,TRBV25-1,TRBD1,CASSAKTGVAYNEQFF,TGTGCCAGCAGTGCTAAGACAGGGGTCGCCTACAATGAGCAGTTCTTC
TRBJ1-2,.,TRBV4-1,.,CASSQDETYGYTF,TGCGCCAGCAGCCAAGATGAAACTTATGGCTACACCTTC
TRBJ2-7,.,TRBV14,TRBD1,CASSPFGTGRTSYEQYF,TGTGCCAGCAGCCCCTTTGGGACAGGTCGAACCTCCTACGAGCAGTACTTC
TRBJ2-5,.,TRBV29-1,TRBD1,CSLGTGGLETQYF,TGCAGCCTCGGGACAGGGGGCTTGGAGACCCAGTACTTC
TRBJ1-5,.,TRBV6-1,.,CASSEFRGSFYHLHF,TGTGCCAGCAGTGAATTTAGAGGCAGCTTTTATCATCTGCATTTT
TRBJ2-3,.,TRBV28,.,CASSLTSGSDTQYF,TGTGCCAGCAGTTTAACGTCTGGCTCAGATACGCAGTATTTT
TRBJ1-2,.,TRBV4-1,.,CASSQVGTNYGYTF,TGCGCCAGCAGCCAAGTGGGCACTAACTATGGCTACACCTTC
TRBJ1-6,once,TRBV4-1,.,CASSLRGSYNSPLHF,TGCGCCAGCAGCCTTAGGGGGAGCTATAATTCACCCCTCCACTTT
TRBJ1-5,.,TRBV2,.,CASSDRWGTSNQPQHF,TGTGCCAGCAGTGACCGGTGGGGGACTAGCAATCAGCCCCAGCATTTT
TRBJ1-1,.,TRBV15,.,CATCEGTGTEAFF,TGTGCCACCTGCGAGGGGACGGGGACTGAAGCTTTCTTT
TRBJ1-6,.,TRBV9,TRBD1,CASSGPGQGWAPLHF,TGTGCCAGCAGTGGGCCGGGACAGGGGTGGGCACCCCTCCACTTT
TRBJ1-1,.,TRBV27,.,CASSFGGLNTEAFF,TGTGCCAGCAGTTTTGGCGGCCTGAACACTGAAGCTTTCTTT
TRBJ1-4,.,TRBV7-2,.,CASSPSWGPANEKLFF,TGTGCCAGCAGCCCCTCGTGGGGGCCGGCTAATGAAAAACTGTTTTTT
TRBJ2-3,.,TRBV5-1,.,CASSLGDPPDTQYF,TGCGCCAGCAGCTTGGGAGATCCACCAGATACGCAGTATTTT
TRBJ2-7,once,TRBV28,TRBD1,CASSGLNGQGYEQYF,TGTGCCAGCAGTGGGTTGAACGGACAGGGTTACGAGCAGTACTTC
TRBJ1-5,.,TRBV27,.,CASVTISNQPQHF,TGTGCCAGCGTTACGATAAGCAATCAGCCCCAGCATTTT
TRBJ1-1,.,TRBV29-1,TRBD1,CSVKGAGRWTEAFF,TGCAGCGTGAAGGGGGCAGGGAGGTGGACTGAAGCTTTCTTT
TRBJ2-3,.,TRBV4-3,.,CASSQDLRGGAVDTQYF,TGCGCCAGCAGCCAAGATCTTCGAGGGGGAGCGGTAGATACGCAGTATTTT
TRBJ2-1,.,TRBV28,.,CASSFRTAGAPNLLYNEQFF,TGTGCCAGCAGTTTCAGGACGGCGGGGGCCCCCAACCTCTTGTACAATGAGCAGTTCTTC
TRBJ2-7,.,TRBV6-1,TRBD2,CASSESTSGGAYEQYF,TGTGCCAGCAGTGAAAGTACTAGCGGGGGAGCGTACGAGCAGTACTTC
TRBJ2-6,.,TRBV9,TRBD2,CASSVVTSVHSGANVLTF,TGTGCCAGCAGCGTAGTAACTAGCGTGCATTCTGGGGCCAACGTCCTGACTTTC
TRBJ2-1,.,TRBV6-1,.,CASSGDPSSYNEQFF,TGTGCCAGCAGTGGGGACCCGAGCTCCTACAATGAGCAGTTCTTC
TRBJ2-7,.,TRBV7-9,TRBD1,CASSHSGTEGYEQYF,TGTGCCAGCAGCCACTCCGGGACAGAAGGCTACGAGCAGTACTTC
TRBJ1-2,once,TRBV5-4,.,CASSALEGYTF,TGTGCCAGCAGCGCTTTGGAAGGCTACACCTTC
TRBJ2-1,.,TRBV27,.,CASSRQGSYNGQFF,TGTGCCAGCAGTAGGCAGGGGTCCTACAATGGGCAGTTCTTC
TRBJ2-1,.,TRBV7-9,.,CASSAGAGIYNEQFF,TGTGCCAGCAGCGCCGGGGCAGGGATTTACAATGAGCAGTTCTTC
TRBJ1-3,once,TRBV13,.,CASSGSGPYSGNTIYF,TGTGCCAGCAGCGGAAGCGGCCCCTACTCTGGAAACACCATATATTTT
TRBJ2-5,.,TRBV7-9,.,CASSPPGSYLETQYF,TGTGCCAGCAGCCCACCCGGGTCCTACCTAGAGACCCAGTACTTC
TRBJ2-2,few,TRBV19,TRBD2,CASSIGLASGELFF,TGTGCCAGTAGTATCGGACTAGCCTCCGGGGAGCTGTTTTTT
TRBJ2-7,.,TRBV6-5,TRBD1,CASSYHLGTAYEQYF,TGTGCCAGCAGTTACCACCTCGGGACAGCCTACGAGCAGTACTTC
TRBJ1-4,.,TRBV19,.,CASSILTATNEKLFF,TGTGCCAGTAGTATTTTGACAGCAACTAATGAAAAACTGTTTTTT
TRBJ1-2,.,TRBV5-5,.,CASSLLDRNYGYTF,TGTGCCAGCAGCTTGCTTGACAGGAACTATGGCTACACCTTC
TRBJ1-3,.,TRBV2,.,CASIFSGNPGNTTYF,TGTGCCAGCATATTTTCAGGCAATCCTGGAAACACCACATATTTT
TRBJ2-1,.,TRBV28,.,CASSLRGAYEQFF,TGTGCCAGCAGTTTAAGGGGGGCATATGAGCAGTTCTTC
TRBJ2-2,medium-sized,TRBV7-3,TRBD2,CASSRTSGNTGELFF,TGTGCCAGCAGCAGGACTAGCGGGAACACCGGGGAGCTGTTTTTT
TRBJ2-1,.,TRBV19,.,CASSTGSYNEQFF,TGTGCCAGTAGTACAGGGTCGTACAATGAGCAGTTCTTC
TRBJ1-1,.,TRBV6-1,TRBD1,CASSEYGEGATEAFF,TGTGCCAGCAGTGAATATGGGGAGGGGGCCACTGAAGCTTTCTTT
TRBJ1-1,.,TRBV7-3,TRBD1,CASSSTGQETFF,TGTGCCAGCAGCAGTACGGGACAGGAGACTTTCTTT
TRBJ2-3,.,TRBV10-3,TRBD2,CAISESHMTGLAGDTDTQYF,TGTGCCATCAGTGAGTCGCACATGACAGGACTAGCGGGGGACACAGATACGCAGTATTTT
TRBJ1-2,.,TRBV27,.,CASSLSSGNGYTF,TGTGCCAGCAGTTTAAGCTCTGGGAACGGCTACACCTTC
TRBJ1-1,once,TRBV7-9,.,CASSLGSWGAKNTEAFF,TGTGCCAGCAGCTTAGGCAGTTGGGGGGCCAAGAACACTGAAGCTTTCTTT
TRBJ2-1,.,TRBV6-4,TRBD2,CASSEGSGSDEQFF,TGTGCCAGCAGTGAGGGTAGCGGGAGTGATGAGCAGTTCTTC
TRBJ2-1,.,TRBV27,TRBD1,CASSYRGEQQFF,TGTGCCAGCAGCTACAGGGGTGAGCAGCAGTTCTTC
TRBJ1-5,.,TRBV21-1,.,CASSNGPNDTAFQPQHF,TGTGCCAGCAGCAATGGGCCCAACGACACGGCGTTTCAGCCCCAGCATTTT